The source of this T cell receptor (beta chain) is a study of cytomegalovirus exposure and HLA in healthy donors. Across the whole study: It was reported in a later analysis that the approximately 120 validation repertoires used the same platform as the approximately 620 first-cohort repertoires. Broader study findings: According to the study, 150 to 200 TCR beta chains were cytomegalovirus-associated.

This clone was seen a single time. Its antigen is still unknown. The ends were cut back, 0 bases at V and 2 bases at J, with 11 bases in the middle. This CDR3 spans 17 amino acids. CDR1 is ENHRY and CDR2 is SYGVKD in the germline V gene. The donors were in the roughly 130-subject validation cohort, distinct from the 666-subject first cohort. The protocol was immunoSEQ multiplex PCR, while the TCRdb copy is restricted to in-frame clones and leaves out a portion. This sample has about 180,000 clones, with around nine tenths found just once. The J gene is TRBJ2-6, the V gene TRBV10-3, with no clear D. This sequence originates from a woman in her twenties or thirties in good health and CMV-seronegative. Sequenced material: PBMCs. CDR3 in amino acids: CAISESLRFAGANVLTF. CDR3 sequence (DNA): TGTGCCATCAGTGAGTCTTTGAGGTTTGCTGGGGCCAACGTCCTGACTTTC.